Below are 29 T cell receptor beta chains sequenced from a single sample in a study of early T cells in non-severe SARS-CoV-2 infection (dated by TCRdb to the early 2020s). Library prep was done by 5' RACE. The listed sequencing device is NextSeq 500. TCRdb reprocessed the public reads (quality trimming at Q25 with fastp, clone calling with MiXCR) and kept in-frame beta chains. Rows are unified per CDR3 protein, each entry keeping the most common DNA and genes. The sample profile shows roughly 60,000 distinct CDR3 sequences; under 7.5% of them were found once. Around 5% of the sample comes from the top ten. The source material was whole blood, sampled at baseline. All receptors come from an adult who was a healthcare worker with PCR-confirmed SARS-CoV-2 infection or an uninfected control (not recorded which).

In its sample, this clonotype was seen many times. This chain uses TRBV18 with TRBJ2-7; 9 nucleotides line up with TRBD1. In germline, CDR1 is KGHSH, CDR2 LQKENI. This CDR3 has 16 amino acids. Trimming removed 0 bases from V and 3 bases from J; junction bases left unmatched: 6. DNA for the CDR3: TGTGCCAGCTCACCACCCGAAACAGGGGGCGACTACGAGCAGTACTTC. Protein product: CASSPPETGGDYEQYF.

The V call is TRBV5-6, the J call TRBJ2-1; TRBD1 or TRBD2 may be the D gene (5 bases each). Germline CDR1 reads SGHDT; CDR2 reads YYEEEE. V lost 4 bases, J lost 12 bases, and 20 bases lay in between. The CDR3 contains 14 residues. In nucleotides, the CDR3 is TGTGCCAGCAGCCTACGGGACGTTGACGTAGGGCAGTTCTTC. As protein: CASSLRDVDVGQFF.

This clonotype showed up many times. The rearrangement joins TRBV18 to TRBJ2-7; D is undetermined. Trimming cost V 2 bases and J 2 bases, with 7 bases left between them. CDR1 and CDR2 (germline): KGHSH, LQKENI. The CDR3 length is 13 residues. This chain's CDR3 is CASSPGMPYEQYF. DNA of the CDR3: TGTGCCAGCTCACCAGGGATGCCCTACGAGCAGTACTTC. Using reference TRBV18 and TRBJ2-7 for the parts outside the CDR3, the full variable domain is NAGVMQNPRHLVRRRGQEARLRCSPMKGHSHVYWYRQLPEEGLKFMVYLQKENIIDESGMPKERFSAEFPKEGPSILRIQQVVRGDSAAYFCASSPGMPYEQYFGPGTRLTVT.

This clonotype showed up many times. CDR3 amino acids: CASSQDREGAGNTIYF. The CDR3 nucleotides read TGCGCCAGCAGCCAAGATCGAGAGGGGGCTGGAAACACCATATATTTT. The rearrangement uses TRBV4-3 and TRBJ1-3; weak D call: TRBD1 (6 bases). In germline, CDR1 is LGHNA, CDR2 YSLEER. V was clipped by 0 bases and J by 2 bases, with 11 bases between them. The CDR3 is made up of 16 amino acids.

The V call is TRBV3-1, the J call TRBJ2-1; weak D call: TRBD1 (6 bases). The CDR3 has 15 residues. CDR1 is LGHDT and CDR2 is YNNKEL in the germline V gene (reference sequence). V was shortened by 4 bases and J by 3 bases, with 13 bases between the two germline ends. For the CDR3, the DNA is TGTGCCAGCAGCCTCAGGGGTTTGGACTACAATGAGCAGTTCTTC. It yields the protein CASSLRGLDYNEQFF.

This sequence joins TRBV12-3 or TRBV12-4 and TRBJ1-1; TRBD1 aligns across 8 bases. Germline trimming cut 5 bases from V and 0 bases from J; bases unmatched to any gene: 5. The CDR3 sequence is 15 residues long. The CDR3 DNA follows: TGTGCCAGCAGTATCGGACAGGGCTTGAACACTGAAGCTTTCTTT. Protein product: CASSIGQGLNTEAFF.

At least ten counts were recorded for this clonotype. The chain couples TRBV29-1 to TRBJ2-5; 8 bases fit TRBD1. This CDR3 contains 12 residues. V was pared by 8 bases and J by 3 bases, with 5 bases of the junction left unmatched. CDR1 and CDR2 from the germline V gene are SQVTM and ANQGSEA. CDR3 amino acids: CSTRGRKETQYF. DNA for the CDR3: TGCAGCACCAGGGGGCGCAAAGAGACCCAGTACTTC.

This clonotype occurred many times. This chain links TRBV20-1 with TRBJ1-2; the D is unclear. The CDR3 is 13 amino acids. Trimming removed 0 bases at V and 2 bases at J, with 7 bases between. Germline V gives CDR1 DFQATT, CDR2 SNEGSKA (reference sequence). The CDR3 is CSARDNRNYGYTF. CDR3 nucleotide sequence: TGCAGTGCTAGAGATAACCGAAACTATGGCTACACCTTC.

The chain uses TRBV7-3 and TRBJ2-1; D is possibly TRBD1 (7 bases). The CDR3 covers 16 residues. Trimming shortened V by 2 bases and J by 6 bases, and 17 bases separated the two germline ends. Germline lookup yields CDR1 SGHTA and CDR2 FQGTGA. CDR3 protein: CASSLAGGLSRNEQFF. In DNA, the CDR3 is TGTGCCAGCAGCTTAGCAGGGGGGCTCTCGCGCAATGAGCAGTTCTTC.

The CDR3 here is CASSVGGGDTQYF. DNA for the CDR3: TGTGCCAGCAGCGTAGGCGGGGGAGATACGCAGTATTTT. This sequence joins TRBV9 and TRBJ2-3, with 7 positions matching TRBD2. With V trimmed by 0 bases and J by 5 bases, 0 bases remained unmatched. The CDR3 length is 13 residues. CDR1 SGDLS and CDR2 YYNGEE come from the germline V gene.

Ten or more counts support this clonotype. The V call is TRBV12-3 or TRBV12-4, the J call TRBJ2-3; no firm D call. The V end was cut by 7 bases, the J end by 5 bases, with 16 bases between. The CDR3 runs to 14 residues. The CDR3 DNA follows: TGTGCCAGCACCTTGGGTCTACCGGGAGATACGCAGTATTTT. Its protein is CASTLGLPGDTQYF.

The rearrangement uses TRBV6-5 and TRBJ2-1, with 10 nucleotides matching TRBD1. Germline trimming cut 8 bases from V and 1 base from J; bases unmatched to any gene: 2. Germline values: CDR1 MNHEY, CDR2 SVGAGI. This CDR3 contains 14 residues. The CDR3 DNA sequence: TGTGCCAGCGGGACAGGGGTGTCCTACAATGAGCAGTTCTTC. Amino acid sequence: CASGTGVSYNEQFF.

This chain joins TRBV30 and TRBJ2-7; the D is unclear. The V end was cut by 2 bases, the J end by 3 bases, with 5 bases between. Per the germline V gene, CDR1 is GTSNPN and CDR2 is SVGIG (reference sequence). The CDR3 spans 11 residues. In DNA form, the CDR3 reads TGTGCCTGGAGTAACAGCTACGAGCAGTACTTC. Translation gives CAWSNSYEQYF.

This clonotype was counted between two and nine times. This chain connects TRBV28 to TRBJ2-2; 12 bases fit TRBD2. Germline CDR1 and CDR2: MDHEN and SYDVKM. The CDR3 has 18 residues. V shed 4 bases and J 0 bases; nucleotides not matched to a gene: 6. The CDR3 nucleotides read TGTGCCAGCAGTTCATTACTAGCGGGGGGACCGAACACCGGGGAGCTGTTTTTT. Its translation: CASSSLLAGGPNTGELFF.

The V gene is TRBV7-9, the J gene TRBJ2-7, with D perhaps matching TRBD1 or TRBD2 (5 bases each). The V end was cut by 5 bases, the J end by 2 bases, with 19 bases between. Germline CDR1 is SEHNR and CDR2 is FQNEAQ (reference sequence). The CDR3 extends over 16 amino acids. CDR3 sequence reads: CASSQAGTGLTYEQYF. CDR3 nucleotide sequence: TGTGCCAGCAGCCAAGCCGGGACGGGCCTTACCTACGAGCAGTACTTC.

At least ten counts were recorded for this clonotype. The genes are TRBV9 and TRBJ2-5; D not certain. The CDR3 runs 12 residues. Trimming took off 1 base at V and 7 bases at J, with 8 bases between the two ends. Germline CDR1 is SGDLS and CDR2 is YYNGEE. This CDR3 reads CASSVNAGTQYF. DNA for the CDR3: TGTGCCAGCAGCGTAAATGCTGGGACCCAGTACTTC.

This clonotype has a handful of counts. The genes are TRBV18 and TRBJ1-6; 7 bases agree with TRBD1. Germline lookup yields CDR1 KGHSH and CDR2 LQKENI. With 2 bases clipped from V and 9 bases from J, the junction kept 7 bases outside the gene matches. The CDR3 runs to 15 residues. The CDR3 DNA reads TGTGCCAGCTCACCAGCTCAGGGGGGACCTTCACCCCTCCACTTT. Translating gives CASSPAQGGPSPLHF.

There are many counts of this clonotype. The V gene is TRBV7-9, the J gene TRBJ1-2; D gene unclear. Germline assignment: CDR1 SEHNR and CDR2 FQNEAQ (reference sequence). Trimming stripped 1 base from V and 8 bases from J, with 11 bases between. This CDR3 comprises 13 residues. The CDR3 spells CASSLGHADGYTF. The CDR3 DNA is TGTGCCAGCAGCTTAGGCCACGCTGACGGCTACACCTTC.

The chain carries TRBV4-3 and TRBJ2-3; D ambiguous. The CDR3 consists of 13 residues. The V and J ends lost 0 bases and 4 bases respectively, with 5 bases between them. The germline V gene has CDR1 LGHNA and CDR2 YSLEER. The CDR3 nucleotides are TGCGCCAGCAGCCAAGATAAGCCAGATACGCAGTATTTT. It codes for CASSQDKPDTQYF.

This clonotype was seen ten or more times. The chain carries TRBV9 and TRBJ1-4; D unresolved. The CDR3 is 13 amino acids. Trimming pared 0 bases from V and 10 bases from J, leaving 10 bases between. Germline CDR1 SGDLS, CDR2 YYNGEE. In DNA, the CDR3 is TGTGCCAGCAGCGTAGAAGGCTCCGGAAAACTGTTTTTT. It codes for CASSVEGSGKLFF.

The chain recombines TRBV30 with TRBJ1-2; D not certain. Trimming shortened V by 1 base and J by 7 bases, and 7 bases separated the two germline ends. The germline gives CDR1 GTSNPN, CDR2 SVGIG (reference sequence). The CDR3 is 11 residues long. DNA for the CDR3: TGTGCCTGGAGTGGACGGATTGGCTACACCTTC. Encoded protein: CAWSGRIGYTF.

There are many counts of this clonotype. The CDR3 is CASSRSRANQPQHF. CDR3 bases: TGTGCCTCCTCAAGATCCCGAGCCAATCAGCCCCAGCATTTT. The chain recombines TRBV6-5 with TRBJ1-5; D is undetermined. The CDR3 extends over 14 amino acids. V dropped 11 bases and J dropped 3 bases, with 17 bases sitting between them. Germline-derived CDR1 and CDR2 are MNHEY and SVGAGI.

This clonotype was found many times. This chain links TRBV27 with TRBJ2-7; D is undetermined. The CDR3 runs to 11 residues. Germline V gene sequence: CDR1 MNHEY, CDR2 SMNVEV (reference sequence). Trimming stripped 4 bases from V and 2 bases from J, with 3 bases between. Here the CDR3 reads CASSSAYEQYF. The CDR3 coding sequence is TGTGCCAGCAGTTCCGCCTACGAGCAGTACTTC.

This clonotype was picked up many times. CDR3 sequence reads: CASNGAPGNTIYF. The CDR3 DNA follows: TGTGCCAGCAACGGGGCTCCTGGAAACACCATATATTTT. The chain carries TRBV13 and TRBJ1-3; a possible D gene is TRBD1 (5 bases). This CDR3 spans 13 amino acids. V gave up 7 bases and J gave up 2 bases, with 9 bases separating them. The germline V gene has CDR1 PRHDT and CDR2 FYEKMQ (reference sequence).

The chain joins TRBV28 to TRBJ2-3; possible D gene TRBD1, 6 bases. CDR3 length: 15 residues. V lost 2 bases and J lost 6, with 15 bases in between. Per germline, CDR1 MDHEN and CDR2 SYDVKM. The CDR3 DNA reads TGTGCCAGCAGTTTAGCCGGGCAGGGGCTGGATACGCAGTATTTT. Protein product: CASSLAGQGLDTQYF.

This clonotype was detected many times. The chain links TRBV28 to TRBJ1-2; 7 nucleotides agree with TRBD1. J was trimmed by 6 bases and V by 10 bases; bases with no gene match: 8. Per germline, CDR1 MDHEN and CDR2 SYDVKM. This CDR3 spans 12 amino acids. CDR3 DNA sequence: TGTGCCATCACACAGGGGAGTAATGGCTACACCTTC. Translation: CAITQGSNGYTF.

Ten or more counts support this clonotype. This CDR3 reads CASSPGGSTNYGYTF. The CDR3 coding sequence is TGTGCCAGCAGCCCTGGGGGTTCCACTAACTATGGCTACACCTTC. The chain joins TRBV12-3 or TRBV12-4 to TRBJ1-2, with TRBD1 as a possible D gene (5 bases). V was trimmed by 6 bases and J by 0 bases, leaving 14 bases between them. The CDR3 runs to 15 residues.

This clonotype was seen a handful of times. The J gene is TRBJ2-2, the V gene TRBV20-1, with D hard to call. CDR3 length: 11 amino acids. Trimming removed 6 bases at V and 2 bases at J, with 4 bases between. CDR1 is DFQATT, CDR2 SNEGSKA, per germline (reference sequence). CDR3 protein: CSARNTGELFF. For the CDR3, the DNA is TGCAGTGCGAGAAACACCGGGGAGCTGTTTTTT.

This clonotype was counted only a few times. The chain has TRBV7-6 and TRBJ1-5, with 10 bases matching TRBD1. J was trimmed by 0 bases and V by 4 bases; bases with no gene match: 18. The CDR3 covers 21 residues. CDR1 and CDR2 (germline): SGHVS, FNYEAQ. CDR3 sequence (DNA): TGTGCCAGCAGCTCCTTACCCCTCCGGGACAGGGGACACCTTAGCAATCAGCCCCAGCATTTT. Residues: CASSSLPLRDRGHLSNQPQHF.